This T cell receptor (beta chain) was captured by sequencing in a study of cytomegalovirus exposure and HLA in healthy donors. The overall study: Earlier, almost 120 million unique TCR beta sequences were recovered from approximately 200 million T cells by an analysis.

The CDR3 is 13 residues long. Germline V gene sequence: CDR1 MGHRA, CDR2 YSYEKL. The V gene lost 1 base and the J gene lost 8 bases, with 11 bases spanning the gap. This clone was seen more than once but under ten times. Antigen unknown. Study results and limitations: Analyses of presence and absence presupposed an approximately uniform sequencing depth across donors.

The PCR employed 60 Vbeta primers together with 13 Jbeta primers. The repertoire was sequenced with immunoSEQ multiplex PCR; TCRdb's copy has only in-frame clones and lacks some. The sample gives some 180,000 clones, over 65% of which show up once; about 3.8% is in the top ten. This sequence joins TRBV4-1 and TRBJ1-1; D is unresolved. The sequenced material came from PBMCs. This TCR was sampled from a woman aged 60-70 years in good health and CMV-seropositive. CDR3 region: CASSQGLETEAFF. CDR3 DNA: TGCGCCAGCAGCCAAGGTCTGGAGACCGAAGCTTTCTTT.